This T cell receptor (beta chain) is from a study of cytomegalovirus exposure and HLA in healthy donors (dated by TCRdb to the late 2010s). About the investigation overall: In an earlier analysis of some 610 of the donors, 276 Gb of sequence data and 90 million to 120 million unique TCR beta sequences from about 180 million T cells were reported. Approximately 300 gigabases of sequencing data and 70 million to 100 million unique TCR sequences made up an early release that covered approximately 620 HLA-typed donors. The genetic ancestry cluster associated with self-reported Caucasian donors included 81% of the roughly 400 genotyped donors. The study was designed to test whether signatures of past pathogen exposure could be identified by cataloging public T cell receptors. Using immunosequencing, the study profiled T cell repertoires from 640 or so subjects and related those repertoires to cytomegalovirus serostatus. In addition to the first cohort of approximately 670 subjects, a separate validation cohort of under 150 different subjects was used. High-throughput TCR immunosequencing, statistical association of individual TCRs with disease status, and machine learning were combined to predict cytomegalovirus infection status. A later analysis re-analyzed previously published TCR beta repertoires from 500 to 700 donors and added high-resolution HLA genotyping to study TCR occurrence patterns. Rather than drawing on any new phenotypic data, the later analysis identified candidate immune exposures from TCR beta sequences and the way those sequences occurred across donors. An earlier analysis of more than 450 of the donors used high-throughput TCR beta sequencing to judge whether each TCR beta V gene segment behaved as functional or pseudogenic. Alongside the repertoire data, information on donor age, sex, ethnicity and CMV serostatus was compiled. A later genetic analysis took genome-wide SNP genotypes for about 55% of the 666 donors and used that subset as a discovery cohort. All discovery cohort repertoires had been generated on a single sequencing platform. HLA typing covered class I and class II loci at four-digit resolution. Typing coverage differed by locus: A, B, C, DRB1 and DQB1 were typed in roughly 620-640 donors, DQA1 in about 510, DPA1 in some 600, and DPB1 in just under 490. A handful of DR-DQ haplotypes were handled as single units for association and clustering because linkage in the cohort was strong. Among 300 to 450 genotyped donors of the cohort, an average of about 240,000 unique TCR beta nucleotide sequences were sequenced per donor, roughly 20% of them non-productive.

Spanning cysteine to phenylalanine, the CDR3 consists of 16 amino acids. The DNA shown is the 48-base CDR3, in frame from base 1. Looking up the germline V gene (reference sequence) yields CDR1 MNHNY and CDR2 SVGAGI. At the junction V is shortened by 5 bases and J by 0 bases, with 14 bases in between. As to this clone: No antigen is known for it. No base-level quality is on record; no much larger clone is a single base apart.

Overall results and qualifications from the work: A further reported finding was that TCR beta sequences accurately predicted the HLA-A and HLA-B alleles for most subjects in the first cohort. Sequencing depth was assumed to be roughly uniform across donors in the presence/absence analyses, though that assumption may not hold. In a later analysis, several top co-occurrence clusters were reported to appear linked to parvovirus B19, influenza, CMV and Epstein-Barr virus. A later genetic analysis reported fewer N-insertions in productive TCRs among donors in an Asian-associated ancestry cluster than the roughly 670-donor mean. Broadly in line with IMGT annotations, most TCR beta V segments showed up in productive rearrangements about 87% or about 30% of the time in an earlier analysis of some 590 of the donors. In a later analysis, HLA-associated TCR beta chains showed more clonal expansion and lower generation probabilities than non-associated chains that were equally common. In a later genetic analysis, a missense DCLRE1C variant was associated with V-gene and J-gene trimming of TCR beta chains, and the association was replicated in an independent cohort. Strong co-occurrence of HLA alleles, especially DR and DQ, made assigning TCR associations to individual alleles difficult. The 87-base-pair reads could not distinguish some IMGT-functional V segments, including TRBV6-2 and TRBV6-3, so those segments were excluded. The earlier analysis of 587 of the donors excluded roughly 17 rarely observed V segments, including chromosome 9 orphons, because counts were too low. CMV serostatus was the only immune exposure information available for the cohort. Across donors, most TCR sequences were observed very rarely, whereas some public TCRs were present in many individuals. In a later analysis, around 17,000 TCR beta sequences were associated with specific HLA alleles at a false discovery rate of 0.05. Most CMV-associated TCR beta chains appeared to be HLA-restricted in a later analysis, and the HLA associations seemed to be driven largely by CMV exposure. Only TCR beta chains were sequenced in this cohort, and the absence of alpha or paired-chain data limited detectable features. In both the original and validation cohorts, the classifier was reported to diagnose cytomegalovirus status with high specificity and sensitivity. In a later analysis, the rate of TCR association differed among HLA loci, with DRB1 alleles having the most associated TCRs and HLA-C alleles having the fewest. A cluster of highly shared sequence variants was judged likely to be a technical artifact of the sequencing pipeline. The study listed 164 TCR beta chains as associated with cytomegalovirus. The authors suggested that the approach could potentially be extended to other disease states and immunological phenotypes. A few of the identified cytomegalovirus-associated TCR beta chains were confirmed in vitro to be specific for cytomegalovirus antigens. Correlated functional status among segregating V segments might reflect linkage disequilibrium, but an unknown experimental factor could not be ruled out. Because HLA typing was missing for some donors at each locus, association tests included only the typed subset.

Libraries were built with the immunoSEQ multiplex PCR assay. The multiplex PCR relied on a mix of 60 forward primers for TCR Vbeta segments and 13 reverse primers for TCR Jbeta segments. The CDR3 region of rearranged TCR beta genes was amplified from genomic DNA with a multiplex PCR assay. The Illumina HiSeq System was used to sequence the amplified TCR beta libraries as 87-base-pair reads. For the original study's pipeline: Across the 670 or so repertoires, a later analysis counted roughly 84 million unique TCR beta chains, roughly 11 million of which were shared by at least two donors. To remove PCR and sequencing errors, raw reads were error-corrected and collapsed into unique sequences using a nearest-neighbor algorithm that merged closely related sequences. CDR3 sequences were aligned to IMGT reference sequences to assign V, D and J gene segments. For a sequence to be retained, a match of at least six nucleotides to both a V gene segment and a J gene segment was required. A rearrangement counted as productive if the CDR3 had no stop codons and remained in frame with V and J, and every other rearrangement counted as non-productive. Following IMGT convention, CDR3 was defined as the stretch from the second conserved V-encoded cysteine to the conserved J-encoded phenylalanine. The earlier analysis of a few hundred of the donors excluded sequences that lacked an unambiguous match to a single V gene segment. In an earlier analysis of approximately 500 of the donors, a V segment was called functional when productive rearrangements were above 56.7%, and segregating when the standard deviation between donors exceeded 5%. A statistical classification framework was built for diagnosing cytomegalovirus status from the catalog of TCR beta chain sequences. In a later analysis, V and J genes were assigned by comparing TCR nucleotide sequences against IMGT/GENE-DB human TR gene sequences. The TCRdist pipeline was used in a later analysis to assign CDR3 sequences and most-parsimonious VDJ recombination scenarios. In a later analysis, each TCR beta chain was defined by its CDR3 amino acid sequence together with its V-gene family, and reads without a unique V-gene family were excluded. To address suspected cross-contamination and a sequencing artifact, a later analysis removed several hundred highly shared, low-generation-probability nucleotide sequences. A later analysis calculated a clonal expansion index for each public chain from normalized within-repertoire ranks of inferred template counts. Generation probabilities in a later analysis came from a VDJ recombination model fitted to out-of-frame rearrangements, and those results were checked against IGoR. In a later analysis, hypergeometric tests were used to score TCR-TCR, TCR-HLA and TCR-CMV co-occurrence, with a repertoire-size bias correction applied to TCR pairs. To estimate false discovery rates, a later analysis permuted the HLA or CMV assignments 20 times. In a later analysis, co-occurring TCRs were grouped with DBSCAN, and TCRdist sequence similarity was added when clustering was performed within HLA-allele-positive subsets. Repertoires with fewer than 30,000 or more than 120,000 public chains were left out of co-occurrence clustering, as were a handful of repertoires with anomalous nucleotide sharing. In TCRdb, the immuneACCESS table is reduced to in-frame sequences with V and J assigned. These tables do not hold every clone; where another copy was compared, an unresolved V gene accounts for under half, and the others remain unexplained. V and J calls plus clone size are reproduced from that table; the DNA served to infer D and trimming. The sample has about 110,000 clones on record, under 70% of them singletons. Clones ranked in the top ten supply 8% to 10% of the sample.

In total, approximately 700 healthy bone marrow donors made up the cohort. Cohort members were all nominally healthy when sampled, although unrecorded immune exposures were likely present. The donor tested CMV seropositive, placing the donor among the approximately 290 seropositive members of the cohort. A peripheral blood sample was provided by each donor, and peripheral blood mononuclear cells were used for TCR beta sequencing. The Qiagen DNeasy Blood Extraction Kit was used to extract genomic DNA from the blood cell samples. This TCR derives from a man younger than 35 in good health and CMV-seropositive. The V and J segments used are TRBV6-6 and TRBJ1-5; the D gene is possibly TRBD1, with 6 bases matching. The material sequenced was PBMCs. The DNA reads as follows: TGTGCCAGCAGTCCCCGACAGGACTTTAGCAATCAGCCCCAGCATTTT. Translated, this gives CASSPRQDFSNQPQHF.